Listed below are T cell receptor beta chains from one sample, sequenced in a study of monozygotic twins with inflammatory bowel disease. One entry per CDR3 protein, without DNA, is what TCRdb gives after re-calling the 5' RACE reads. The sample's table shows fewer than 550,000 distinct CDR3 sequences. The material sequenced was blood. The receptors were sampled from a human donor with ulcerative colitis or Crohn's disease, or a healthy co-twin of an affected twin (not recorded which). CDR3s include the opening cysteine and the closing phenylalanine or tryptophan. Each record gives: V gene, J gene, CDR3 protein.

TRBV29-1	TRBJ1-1	CSAENTGEAFF
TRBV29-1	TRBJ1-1	CSVEDRASAFF
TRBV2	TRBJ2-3	CASRLAGYTQYF
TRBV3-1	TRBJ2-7	CASSLRGVSAYEQYF
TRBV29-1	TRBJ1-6	CSVRQGTNSPLHF
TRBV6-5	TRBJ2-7	CASSSGQGTPYEQYF
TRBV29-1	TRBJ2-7	CSAADSTPPPEQYF
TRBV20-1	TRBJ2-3	CSARDPGGTDTQYF
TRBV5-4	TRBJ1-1	CASSLGRGWGDTEAFF
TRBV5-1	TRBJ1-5	CASSLEGQGQPQHF
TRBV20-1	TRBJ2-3	CSPAGGRSDTQYF
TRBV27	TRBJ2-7	CATSPGHHEQYF
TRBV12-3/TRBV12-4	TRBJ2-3	CASSLAGGVGDTQYF
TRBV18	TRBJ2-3	CASSPVSGGVTDTQYF
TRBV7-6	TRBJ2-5	CASSPTGEGTQYF
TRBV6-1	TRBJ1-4	CASSKQPGQRNEKLFF
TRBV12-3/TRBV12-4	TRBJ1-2	CASSETGANYGYTF
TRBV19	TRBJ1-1	CASSIDGAAAEAFF
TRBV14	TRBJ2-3	CASSRVGQGSTDTQYF
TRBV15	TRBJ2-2	CATSREIAGVGELFF
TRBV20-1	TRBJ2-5	CSASGSGQETQYF
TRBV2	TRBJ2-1	CASSPSGIAYEQFF
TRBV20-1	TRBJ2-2	CSARRGNGNTGELFF
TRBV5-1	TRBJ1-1	CASSNDRDRDTEAFF
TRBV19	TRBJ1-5	CASKWQGGNQPQHF
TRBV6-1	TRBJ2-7	CASRGSQGPTYEQYF
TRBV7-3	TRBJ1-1	CASSLNRQNTEAFF
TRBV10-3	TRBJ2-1	CAISDRSGEQFF
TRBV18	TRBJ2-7	CASSLPDRSSYEQYF
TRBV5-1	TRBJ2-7	CASSSDLPDEQYF
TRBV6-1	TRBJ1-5	CASQTTVSNQPQHF
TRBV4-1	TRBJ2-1	CASSQEGTGFYNEQFF
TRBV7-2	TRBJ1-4	CASSLSDRGNEKLFF
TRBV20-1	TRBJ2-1	CSAQRLLGAYFINEQFF
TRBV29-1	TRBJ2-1	CSTTGLAGGAHEQFF
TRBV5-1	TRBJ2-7	CASSMDRGPYEQYF
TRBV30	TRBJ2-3	CAWSRYIAGVADTQYF
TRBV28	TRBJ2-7	CASSFWGNNEQYF
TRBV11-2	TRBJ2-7	CASRGEDRGKEQYF
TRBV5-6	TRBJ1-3	CASSHGLMSSGNTIYF
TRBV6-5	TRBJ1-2	CASSYSGIYGYTF
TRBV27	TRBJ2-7	CASSSDRGLGEQYF
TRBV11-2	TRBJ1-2	CASSSPPRLGGGDNYGYTF
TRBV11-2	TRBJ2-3	CASSLDLTDTQYF
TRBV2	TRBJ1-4	CASSFGVLRREKLFF
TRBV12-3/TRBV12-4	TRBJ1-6	CASSRWGGAAPLHF
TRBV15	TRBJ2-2	CATRRRAGELFF
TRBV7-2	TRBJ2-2	CASQDSYTGELFF
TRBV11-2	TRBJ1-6	CASSQRTPNNSPLHF
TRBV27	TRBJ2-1	CASSKTSLRRGDEQFF
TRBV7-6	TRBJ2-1	CASSLWTSGSHNEQFF
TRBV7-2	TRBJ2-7	CASSPQTGGTYEQYF
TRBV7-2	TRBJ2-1	CASSKTAESYNEQFF
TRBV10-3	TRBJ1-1	CAIKREGGTEAFF
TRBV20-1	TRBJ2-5	CSAAVGGRETQYF
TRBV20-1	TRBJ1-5	CSALDRDRVVWPQHF